This passage covers 27 T cell receptor beta chains from one sample sequenced in a study of blood T cell repertoires in COVID-19. Libraries were prepared by immunoSEQ multiplex PCR; TCRdb keeps only in-frame clonotypes and omits some of them. The table has approximately 190,000 clones, less than 90% seen once. Sequencing was carried out using peripheral blood. The receptors come from a woman between 35 and 50 years old with acute or convalescent COVID-19.

The chain combines TRBV5-4 with TRBJ2-7; 8 bases fit TRBD2. V dropped 4 bases and J dropped 5; count of bases not matched to a gene: 11. The CDR3 has 15 residues. Germline assignment: CDR1 SGHNT and CDR2 YYREEE (reference sequence). The CDR3 DNA reads TGTGCCAGCAGCCAAACTAGCGGCCACCGCCACGAGCAGTACTTC. Translation gives CASSQTSGHRHEQYF. Full variable domain (remainder filled in from reference TRBV5-4 and TRBJ2-7): ETGVTQSPTHLIKTRGQQVTLRCSSQSGHNTVSWYQQALGQGPQFIFQYYREEENGRGNFPPRFSGLQFPNYSSELNVNALELDDSALYLCASSQTSGHRHEQYFGPGTRLTVT.

The genes are TRBV12-3 or TRBV12-4 and TRBJ2-3; perhaps TRBD1 as D (6 bases). There are 12 residues in the CDR3. With 6 bases removed from V and 7 bases from J, the gap between germline ends came to 11 bases. The CDR3 bases are TGTGCCAGCAGCTTAAGGGGGAATACGCAGTATTTT. Translating it yields CASSLRGNTQYF.

This clone was counted once. This chain uses TRBV19 with TRBJ2-2; TRBD1 matches 8 bases. This CDR3 comprises 16 residues. From germline, CDR1 is LNHDA and CDR2 SQIVND (reference sequence). The V segment lost 4 bases and the J segment 4 bases; nucleotides outside the gene matches: 8. In DNA, the CDR3 is TGTGCCAGTAGTACCCCGGGACAGGTACTCACCGGGGAGCTGTTTTTT. It encodes CASSTPGQVLTGELFF.

The chain is built from TRBV12-3 or TRBV12-4 and TRBJ2-2; possible D gene TRBD1, 5 bases. The CDR3 runs 12 residues. V was trimmed by 7 bases and J by 9 bases, leaving 12 bases between them. This CDR3 reads CASTPGARELFF. CDR3 DNA sequence: TGTGCCAGCACCCCTGGGGCGCGGGAGCTGTTTTTT.

The chain combines TRBV30 with TRBJ1-1; tentative D call: TRBD1 (6 bases). CDR3 length: 12 residues. CDR1 is GTSNPN and CDR2 is SVGIG in the germline V gene (reference sequence). The germline V and J ends were trimmed by 7 bases and 7 bases, with 16 bases remaining between them. CDR3 protein: CASTGGGSEAFF. For the CDR3, the DNA is TGTGCCTCCACCGGGGGGGGCAGTGAAGCTTTCTTT. The full variable domain, with the rest looked up from reference TRBV30 and TRBJ1-1, is SQTIHQWPATLVQPVGSPLSLECTVEGTSNPNLYWYRQAAGRGLQLLFYSVGIGQISSEVPQNLSASRPQDRQFILSSKKLLLSDSGFYLCASTGGGSEAFFGQGTRLTVV.

The genes are TRBV11-2 and TRBJ2-4; 7 bases are a match to TRBD1. Trimming cost V 1 base and J 7 bases; bases outside gene matches: 10. The V gene's germline CDR1 is SGHAT and CDR2 FQNNGV. CDR3 length: 16 residues. The CDR3 loop reads CASSLVRRARGNIQYF. CDR3 coding DNA: TGTGCCAGCAGCTTAGTTCGTCGGGCCAGGGGGAACATTCAGTACTTC.

V usage is TRBV6-1 and J usage is TRBJ2-5; 9 bases match TRBD2. This CDR3 is built from 18 residues. Germline V gene data show CDR1 as MNHNS and CDR2 as SASEGT. Trimming cost V 0 bases and J 6 bases; bases outside gene matches: 14. The CDR3 sequence: CASSEAHYPGSGSKTQYF. The CDR3 DNA follows: TGTGCCAGCAGTGAAGCCCACTATCCAGGTAGCGGGAGTAAGACCCAGTACTTC.

This clone was detected once. The chain is built from TRBV6-5 and TRBJ1-6; 9 bases align to TRBD1. The CDR3 totals 15 residues. Germline V gene lookup returns CDR1 MNHEY and CDR2 SVGAGI. Trimming took 6 bases from V and 10 from J; bases not matched to a gene: 10. CDR3 DNA: TGTGCCAGCAGACTTGCCGGGACAGGGTACTCACCCCTCCACTTT. Translating gives CASRLAGTGYSPLHF.

The sample holds one count of this clone. The chain combines TRBV30 with TRBJ1-1; TRBD1 matches at 7 bases. CDR1 is GTSNPN, CDR2 SVGIG, per germline (reference sequence). The V and J ends lost 2 bases and 4 bases, in that order; junction bases with no gene match: 4. The CDR3 consists of 13 residues. DNA of the CDR3: TGTGCCTGGAGTTCTCAGGGGGGCACTGAAGCTTTCTTT. Translation gives CAWSSQGGTEAFF.

This clone appeared a single time. This chain uses TRBV3-1 (or the pseudogene TRBV3-2) with TRBJ2-7; TRBD2 agrees at 11 bases. The germline V gene has CDR1 LGHDT and CDR2 YNNKEL (reference sequence). V lost 5 bases and J lost 4; bases outside the gene matches: 4. The CDR3 extends over 14 amino acids. CDR3 amino acids: CASSSGTSGYEQYF. The CDR3 nucleotides read TGTGCCAGCAGCTCCGGGACTAGCGGATACGAGCAGTACTTC.

J is TRBJ1-2 and V is TRBV28; D gene unclear. The CDR3 loop spans 14 amino acids. V lost 8 bases, J lost 5 bases, and 18 bases lay in between. CDR1 is MDHEN and CDR2 is SYDVKM in the germline V gene. The CDR3 spells CASRGLLEHYGYTF. The CDR3 DNA sequence: TGTGCCAGCCGAGGCCTGTTGGAGCATTATGGCTACACCTTC.

At least ten counts were recorded for this clone. CDR3: CATSASTGGNTEAFF. CDR3 in DNA: TGTGCCACCAGTGCCTCAACAGGGGGGAACACTGAAGCTTTCTTT. The V gene is TRBV24-1, the J gene TRBJ1-1; 8 bases match TRBD1. The CDR3 contains 15 residues. The germline V gene has CDR1 KGHDR and CDR2 SFDVKD. V was clipped by 5 bases and J by 1 base; unmatched bases: 5.

This chain connects TRBV15 to TRBJ1-1, with TRBD1 as a possible D gene (5 bases). The CDR3 runs 16 residues. Trimming cost V 2 bases and J 1 base, with 14 bases left between them. The germline CDR1 and CDR2 sequences are LNHNV and YYDKDF (reference sequence). CDR3 protein: CATSRSHSQANTEAFF. The CDR3 nucleotides are TGTGCCACCAGCAGAAGTCATTCACAGGCGAACACTGAAGCTTTCTTT.

The rearrangement uses TRBV24-1 and TRBJ2-1; TRBD2 matches at 10 bases. The germline V gene has CDR1 KGHDR and CDR2 SFDVKD. The CDR3 covers 16 residues. V lost 3 bases to trimming and J lost 5 bases; unmatched junction nucleotides: 6. Here the CDR3 reads CATSDRRLAGDNEQFF. The CDR3 DNA sequence: TGTGCCACCAGTGATCGCCGGCTAGCGGGAGACAATGAGCAGTTCTTC.

The chain recombines TRBV4-1 with TRBJ2-2, with TRBD2 matching 12 bases. The CDR3 sequence is 18 residues long. Germline V gene data show CDR1 as MGHRA and CDR2 as YSYEKL. Trimming cost V 1 base and J 1 base; bases outside gene matches: 4. As DNA, the CDR3 is TGCGCCAGCAGCCAAGCTACTAGCGGGGGGCGGAACACCGGGGAGCTGTTTTTT. Its translation: CASSQATSGGRNTGELFF.

The V and J genes are TRBV15 and TRBJ1-2; D unclear. This CDR3 spans 15 amino acids. Germline assignment: CDR1 LNHNV and CDR2 YYDKDF (reference sequence). The V end was cut by 1 base, the J end by 0 bases, with 9 bases between. The DNA of the CDR3 is TGTGCCACCAGCAGAGCAAGCTTAGCTAACTATGGCTACACCTTC. Residues: CATSRASLANYGYTF.

The rearrangement uses TRBV7-8 and TRBJ2-5, with TRBD2 matching over 7 bases. V lost 5 bases to trimming and J lost 4 bases; unmatched junction nucleotides: 4. CDR1 is SGHVS and CDR2 is FQNEAQ in the germline V gene. This CDR3 is built from 13 residues. The CDR3, as DNA: TGTGCCAGCAGCCGGGACTATATAGAGACCCAGTACTTC. Translating it yields CASSRDYIETQYF.

The chain carries TRBV19 and TRBJ2-5, with 7 bases fitting TRBD2. V lost 7 bases and J lost 4; bases outside the gene matches: 15. Germline CDR1 and CDR2: LNHDA and SQIVND (reference sequence). This CDR3 has 16 residues. The CDR3 DNA sequence: TGTGCCAGTATGGTGGGAAGTGCCGGCGGGAGAGAGACCCAGTACTTC. This sequence encodes CASMVGSAGGRETQYF.

V is TRBV19 and J is TRBJ2-1, with a tentative D call TRBD2 (5 bases). This CDR3 is 17 amino acids long. V dropped 1 base and J dropped 9 bases, with 22 bases sitting between them. The V gene's germline CDR1 is LNHDA and CDR2 SQIVND (reference sequence). The CDR3 sequence: CASSIGSRGLKGGEQFF. DNA of the CDR3: TGTGCCAGTAGTATAGGGTCTAGAGGGTTAAAGGGCGGTGAGCAGTTCTTC.

This clone has a single count. J is TRBJ2-3 and V is TRBV19; D unclear. Trimming cost V 6 bases and J 6 bases, with 13 bases left between them. The germline CDR1 and CDR2 sequences are LNHDA and SQIVND (reference sequence). This CDR3 has 13 residues. In DNA form, the CDR3 reads TGTGCCAGTAGGAGAGAGGCTATCGATACGCAGTATTTT. It codes for CASRREAIDTQYF.

This clone showed up just once. V is TRBV5-1 and J is TRBJ1-2; 7 bases map to TRBD1. Germline CDR1 SGHRS, CDR2 YFSETQ. V was clipped by 4 bases and J by 6 bases; unmatched bases: 12. The CDR3 contains 15 residues. CDR3: CASSRSPTGEDGYTF. In DNA form, the CDR3 reads TGCGCCAGCAGCAGGTCACCAACAGGGGAGGATGGCTACACCTTC.

V gene TRBV29-1 combines with J gene TRBJ1-1, with 10 bases matching TRBD1. The germline V gene has CDR1 SQVTM and CDR2 ANQGSEA. The CDR3 totals 12 residues. With 6 bases clipped from V and 3 bases from J, the junction kept 1 base outside the gene matches. The CDR3 spells CSVGQGDTEAFF. The CDR3 nucleotides read TGCAGCGTCGGACAGGGGGACACTGAAGCTTTCTTT. Supplemented by reference TRBV29-1 and TRBJ1-1, the full variable domain reads SAVISQKPSRDICQRGTSLTIQCQVDSQVTMMFWYRQQPGQSLTLIATANQGSEATYESGFVIDKFPISRPNLTFSTLTVSNMSPEDSSIYLCSVGQGDTEAFFGQGTRLTVV.

This clone was counted only a few times. The V gene is TRBV7-8, the J gene TRBJ1-5; D remains ambiguous. The V end lost 7 bases, the J end lost 11 bases, and 18 bases lay between the germline ends. In germline, CDR1 is SGHVS, CDR2 FQNEAQ. The CDR3 is made up of 13 amino acids. The CDR3 loop reads CASTTSLGEAQHF. The CDR3 coding sequence is TGTGCCAGCACCACATCCCTCGGCGAGGCCCAGCATTTT.

The chain has TRBV7-9 and TRBJ1-4; 11 nucleotides align to TRBD1. V lost 3 bases to trimming and J lost 4 bases; unmatched junction nucleotides: 1. This CDR3 is built from 15 residues. Germline V gene data show CDR1 as SEHNR and CDR2 as FQNEAQ (reference sequence). CDR3 in amino acids: CASSLGTGGNEKLFF. The CDR3 nucleotides read TGTGCCAGCAGCTTGGGGACAGGGGGTAATGAAAAACTGTTTTTT.

Only one count was recorded for this clone. The CDR3 region has the DNA TGTGCCAGCAGTGAAGCGGGGCGAGCCGCTAACTATGGCTACACCTTC. Amino acids: CASSEAGRAANYGYTF. The chain recombines TRBV6-1 with TRBJ1-2; D might be TRBD1 (5 bases). The CDR3 runs to 16 residues. Per germline, CDR1 MNHNS and CDR2 SASEGT. The V and J ends lost 0 bases and 0 bases respectively, with 11 bases between them.

Written as DNA, the CDR3 is TGTGCCAGCGGGAGGGCGAACACCGGGGAGCTGTTTTTT. Amino acids: CASGRANTGELFF. The rearrangement joins TRBV6-4 to TRBJ2-2; 7 bases map to TRBD2. The CDR3 loop spans 13 amino acids. Per the germline V gene, CDR1 is MRHNA and CDR2 is SNTAGT. V dropped 8 bases and J dropped 0; count of bases not matched to a gene: 0.

The V gene is TRBV7-3, the J gene TRBJ2-1, with 13 positions matching TRBD2. The CDR3 covers 15 residues. Trimming took 5 bases from V and 8 from J; bases not matched to a gene: 6. Germline V CDR1 and CDR2: SGHTA, FQGTGA. CDR3 sequence: CASSPRLAGGDEQFF. The CDR3 region has the DNA TGTGCCAGCAGCCCCAGACTAGCGGGGGGTGATGAGCAGTTCTTC.